The source of this T cell receptor (beta chain) is a study of vaccination and CD4 T cells after COVID-19 (dated by TCRdb to between 2022 and 2023). In the study overall: SARS-CoV-2 positivity had been established in the convalescent patients by nasal swab PCR, and mild disease was recorded in roughly 9 of these patients and severe disease in one. The convalescent cohort comprised six males and four females, including two Hispanic individuals, seven Caucasians, two Asians and one multiracial person. Participants received two doses of either the Pfizer-BioNTech BNT162b2 vaccine (n=8) or the Moderna mRNA-1273 vaccine (n=2). Post-COVID blood samples were collected from convalescent patients a median of approximately 100 days after diagnosis, with a range of about 35 to 170 days. Post-vaccine blood samples were collected a median of about 69 days after the second vaccine dose, ranging from roughly 12 to 250 days. Culture stimuli were overlapping spike peptide pools from SARS-CoV-2 and from the common cold coronaviruses HCoV-NL63, HCoV-OC43 and HCoV-229E. In control cultures, a CEFX viral epitope pool was used as positive control, an HIV-1 Nef peptide pool was used as negative control, or no peptide was added. The spike-specific CD4+ TCR repertoire was compared before and after mRNA vaccination in nine to ten COVID-19 convalescent patients and a handful of infection-naive healthy vaccine recipients. What the study reported, not specific to this receptor: In convalescent patients, nearly all vaccine-specific clones (304 of 307) were found to be mono-reactive for SARS-CoV-2 spike rather than cross-reactive with common cold coronaviruses. The median number of SARS-CoV-2-reactive clonotypes rose from under 25 after infection to 38 after vaccination, but the change was not significant. In convalescent patients, a median about 86% of post-vaccine SARS-CoV-2-reactive clones were detected only after vaccination, and vaccine-specific priming was suggested by this finding. The number of convalescent patients in the study was relatively small, and the study did not examine early timepoints following natural infection.

Regarding this clonotype: The clone's antigen remains unknown. Base qualities are not recorded, but no much larger clone differs from it by a single base.

The V and J ends are trimmed by 5 bases and 7 bases, leaving 20 bases between them. Its CDR3 holds 15 amino acids, cysteine through phenylalanine. The entry retains the CDR3 DNA only, 45 bases that are in frame from base 1. For CDR1 and CDR2, the germline V gene lists SGHTA and FQGNSA. Libraries were built with PCR. DNA from cultured CD4+ T cells was subjected to TCR sequencing with the Oncomine TCR Beta short-read assay at the Johns Hopkins FTIC core. Genomic DNA was extracted from the cultured CD4+ T cells with the QIAamp micro DNA kit. Oncomine TCR Beta libraries from cultured CD4+ T cells were pooled with unique dual indexes and sequenced on an Illumina iSeq 100. In the authors' own workflow: Non-productive sequences were filtered out, and CDR3s that did not start with C, did not end with F or W, or were shorter than 7 amino acids were discarded. The MANAFEST web application identified antigen-specific clonotypes by comparing peptide-stimulated wells against reference wells and other culture wells. To be called positive, a clone needed an FDR below 0.05, an odds ratio above 5, and a productive frequency above 0.1% in at least two of three replicate wells. A clonotype counted as cross-reactive if it showed significant expansion both in the SARS-CoV-2 spike wells and in at least one common cold coronavirus spike condition. Similarity between CDR3 sequences was evaluated in R version 3.6.1 using Levenshtein distances (stringdist) and unrooted phylogenetic trees (ape). TCRdb took the public reads, trimmed them with fastp at Q25, ran MiXCR for clone calling and kept in-frame beta chains. Duplicate CDR3 protein sequences are folded into a single record with the most common DNA and genes. The V and J calls reflect TCRdb's pipeline rather than the authors' work. This sample has approximately 15,000 distinct CDR3 sequences in its table, and roughly 30% of those were observed once. About a sixth of the sample is taken by the ten largest.

The sample's treatment or condition label, decoded: approximately nine-day PBMC culture with coronavirus spike peptide pools or control peptides (ViraFEST assay). The ViraFEST assay was used in the study, in which antigen-specific T cells were expanded with peptide pools and expanded clonotypes were subsequently identified by TCR sequencing. The positive SARS-CoV-2 PCR tests of the convalescent patients were dated from March to December 2020, before the Alpha, Beta and Delta variants emerged in the United States. Fewer than 2.5 million PBMCs per well were cultured in IMDM with roughly 5.2% human AB serum and 9 to 10 IU/ml IL-2, plus 10 ug/ml peptide pools. On days 3 and 7, half of the culture medium was replaced with fresh IL-2-containing medium. After roughly 9 days of culture, CD4+ T cells were isolated by negative selection with the EasySep CD4+ T cell isolation kit. PBMCs were separated from whole blood using Ficoll-Paque Plus gradient centrifugation and then either used fresh or cryopreserved at -140C. Triplicate wells were generally used for each culture condition.

This sequence was found in a human donor with COVID-19. What was sequenced was cultured CD4+ T cells from blood. The V and J genes are TRBV7-2 and TRBJ1-1, with the identity of the D gene unclear. The CDR3 protein sequence reads: CASSVRGWGDIEAFF. The nucleotide sequence is TGTGCCAGCAGCGTCCGGGGATGGGGAGATATTGAAGCTTTCTTT.